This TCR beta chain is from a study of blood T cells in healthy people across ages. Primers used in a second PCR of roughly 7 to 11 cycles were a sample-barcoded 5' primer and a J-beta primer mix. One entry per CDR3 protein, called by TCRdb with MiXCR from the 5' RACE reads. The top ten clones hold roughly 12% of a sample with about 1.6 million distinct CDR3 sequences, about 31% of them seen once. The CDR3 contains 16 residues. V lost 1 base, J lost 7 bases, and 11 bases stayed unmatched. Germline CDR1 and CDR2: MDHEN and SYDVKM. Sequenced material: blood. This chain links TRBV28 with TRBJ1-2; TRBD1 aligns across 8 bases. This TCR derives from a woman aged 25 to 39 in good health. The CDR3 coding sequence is TGTGCCAGCAGTTTATCGGCCCGACAGGGGTTGGGTGGCTACACCTTC. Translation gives CASSLSARQGLGGYTF.